This T cell receptor beta chain was sequenced for a study of yellow fever vaccine responses in identical twins. Notes on the study in general: The authors reported partly convergent, partly personalized vaccine responses in identical twins.

For this clonotype: Its antigen is undetermined.

Using its own MiXCR run on the RT-PCR reads, TCRdb lists one record per CDR3 protein. Here the sample spans roughly 36,000 distinct CDR3 sequences, more than 45% being singletons. V lost 5 bases to trimming and J lost 0 bases; unmatched junction nucleotides: 6. Germline V lookup: CDR1 DFQATT, CDR2 SNEGSKA (reference sequence). The CDR3 consists of 15 residues. The clonotype was recovered from a woman between 18 and 30 years old who received the yellow fever vaccine. Here the sequenced sample was T cells from blood (PBMCs), unsorted or a sorted subset (not recorded which), taken before or after yellow fever vaccination (not recorded which). The chain employs TRBV20-1 and TRBJ2-2, with TRBD2 matching over 7 bases. CDR3 coding DNA: TGCAGTGCTCAGACTAGCAGCACGAACACCGGGGAGCTGTTTTTT. It is translated as CSAQTSSTNTGELFF.